This T cell receptor (beta chain) was found in a study of shared clonotypes between healthy human individuals. In this sample, this clone turned up a few times. Antigen: not known. Sequencing was performed with immunoSEQ multiplex PCR; in TCRdb, only in-frame clones are kept and a portion is missing. The repertoire consists of about 2.2 million clones, with 80% to 95% occurring once and the leading ten covering more than 1.5%. Looked up from germline, CDR1 is MNHEY and CDR2 is SMNVEV (reference sequence). The CDR3 consists of 14 residues. With 5 bases removed from V and 3 bases from J, the gap between germline ends came to 13 bases. Selected positively for CCR7 and CD45RO-negative, naive CD8 cells excluded terminally differentiated effector memory CD45RA+ cells. Findings and caveats of the study: Sampling involved blood alone; tissue repertoires likely differ.

The chain has TRBV27 and TRBJ1-1; D call uncertain. The sample comprised naive CD8+ T cells from PBMCs. This sequence originates from a young man in good health. Some clones in this sample may be carry-over from other donors' samples. The DNA for the CDR3 is TGTGCCAGCAGTCCCCTGTCGGATTACACTGAAGCTTTCTTT. This gives the protein CASSPLSDYTEAFF.